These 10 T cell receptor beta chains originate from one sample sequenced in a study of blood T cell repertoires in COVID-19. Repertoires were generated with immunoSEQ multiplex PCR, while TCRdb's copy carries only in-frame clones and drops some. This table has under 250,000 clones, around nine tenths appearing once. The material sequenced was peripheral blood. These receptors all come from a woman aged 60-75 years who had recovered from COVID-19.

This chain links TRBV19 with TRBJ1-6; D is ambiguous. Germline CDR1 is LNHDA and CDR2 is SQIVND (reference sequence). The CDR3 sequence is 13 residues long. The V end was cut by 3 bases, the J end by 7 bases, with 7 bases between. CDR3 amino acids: CASSIAGNSPLHF. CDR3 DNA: TGTGCCAGTAGTATTGCGGGAAATTCACCCCTCCACTTT. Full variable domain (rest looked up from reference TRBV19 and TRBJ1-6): DGGITQSPKYLFRKEGQNVTLSCEQNLNHDAMYWYRQDPGQGLRLIYYSQIVNDFQKGDIAEGYSVSREKKESFPLTVTSAQKNPTAFYLCASSIAGNSPLHFGNGTRLTVT.

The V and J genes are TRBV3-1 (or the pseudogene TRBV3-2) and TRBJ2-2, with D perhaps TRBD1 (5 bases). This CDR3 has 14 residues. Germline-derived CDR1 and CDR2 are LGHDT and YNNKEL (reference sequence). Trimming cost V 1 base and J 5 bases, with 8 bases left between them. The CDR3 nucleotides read TGTGCCAGCAGCCAAGTAGACAGAACCGGGGAGCTGTTTTTT. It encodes CASSQVDRTGELFF.

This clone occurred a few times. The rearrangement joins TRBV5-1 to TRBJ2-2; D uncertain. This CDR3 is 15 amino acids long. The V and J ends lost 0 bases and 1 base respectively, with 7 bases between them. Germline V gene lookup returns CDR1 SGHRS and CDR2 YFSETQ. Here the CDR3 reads CASSLVYGNTGELFF. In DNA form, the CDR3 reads TGCGCCAGCAGCTTGGTTTACGGGAACACCGGGGAGCTGTTTTTT.

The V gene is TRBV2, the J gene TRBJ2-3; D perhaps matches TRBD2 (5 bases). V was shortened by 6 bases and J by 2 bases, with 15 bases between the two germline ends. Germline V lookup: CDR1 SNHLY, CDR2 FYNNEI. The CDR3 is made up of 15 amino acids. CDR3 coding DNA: TGTGCCAGCAGGCGGACTCGCCCTTACACAGATACGCAGTATTTT. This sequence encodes CASRRTRPYTDTQYF.

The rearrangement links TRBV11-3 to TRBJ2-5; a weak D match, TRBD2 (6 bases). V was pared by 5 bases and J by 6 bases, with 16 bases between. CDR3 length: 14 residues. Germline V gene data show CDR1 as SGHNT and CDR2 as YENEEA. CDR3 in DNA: TGTGCCAGCAGCCCCTCGGGAGAGGGCAAGACCCAGTACTTC. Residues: CASSPSGEGKTQYF.

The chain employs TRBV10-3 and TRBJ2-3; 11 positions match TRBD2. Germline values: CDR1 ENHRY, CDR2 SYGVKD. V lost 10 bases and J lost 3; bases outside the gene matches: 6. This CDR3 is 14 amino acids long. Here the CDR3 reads CATGTSGATDTQYF. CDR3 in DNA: TGTGCCACTGGGACTAGCGGAGCTACAGATACGCAGTATTTT.

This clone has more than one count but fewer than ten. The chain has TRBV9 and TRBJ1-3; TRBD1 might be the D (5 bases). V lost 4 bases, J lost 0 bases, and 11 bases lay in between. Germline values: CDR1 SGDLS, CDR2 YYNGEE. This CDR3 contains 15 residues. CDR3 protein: CASSRQSLSGNTIYF. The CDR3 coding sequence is TGTGCCAGCAGCAGACAGAGTCTCTCTGGAAACACCATATATTTT.

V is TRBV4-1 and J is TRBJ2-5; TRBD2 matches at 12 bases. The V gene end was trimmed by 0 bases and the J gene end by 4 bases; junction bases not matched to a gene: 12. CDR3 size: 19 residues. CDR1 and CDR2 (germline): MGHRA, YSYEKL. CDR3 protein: CASSQDRVLAGGRRETQYF. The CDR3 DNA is TGCGCCAGCAGCCAAGATAGGGTGCTAGCGGGGGGGAGGAGAGAGACCCAGTACTTC.

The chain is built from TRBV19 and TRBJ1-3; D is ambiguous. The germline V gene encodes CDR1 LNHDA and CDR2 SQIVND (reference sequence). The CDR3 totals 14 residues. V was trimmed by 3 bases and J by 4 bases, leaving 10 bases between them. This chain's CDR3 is CASSMGRAGNTIYF. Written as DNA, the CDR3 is TGTGCCAGTAGTATGGGTAGAGCGGGAAACACCATATATTTT.

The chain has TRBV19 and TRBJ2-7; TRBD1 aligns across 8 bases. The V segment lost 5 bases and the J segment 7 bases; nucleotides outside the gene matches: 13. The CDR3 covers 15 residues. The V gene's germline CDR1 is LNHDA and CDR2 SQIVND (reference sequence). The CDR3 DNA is TGTGCCAGTAGTGCGTTGGACAGGGTGCGGGAAGAGCAGTACTTC. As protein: CASSALDRVREEQYF.